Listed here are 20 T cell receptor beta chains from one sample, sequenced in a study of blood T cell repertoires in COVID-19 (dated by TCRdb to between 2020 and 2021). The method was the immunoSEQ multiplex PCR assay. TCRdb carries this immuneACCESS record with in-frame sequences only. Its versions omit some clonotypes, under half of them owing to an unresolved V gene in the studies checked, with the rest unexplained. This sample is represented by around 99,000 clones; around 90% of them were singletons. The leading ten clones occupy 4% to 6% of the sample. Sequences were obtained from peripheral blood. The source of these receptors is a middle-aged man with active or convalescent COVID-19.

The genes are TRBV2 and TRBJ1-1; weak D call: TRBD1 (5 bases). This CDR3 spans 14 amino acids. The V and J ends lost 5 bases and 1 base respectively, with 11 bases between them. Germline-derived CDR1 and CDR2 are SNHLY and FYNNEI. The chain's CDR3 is CASSSQGGNTEAFF. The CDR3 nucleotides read TGTGCCAGCAGTTCGCAGGGAGGGAACACTGAAGCTTTCTTT. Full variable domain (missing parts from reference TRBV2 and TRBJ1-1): EPEVTQTPSHQVTQMGQEVILRCVPISNHLYFYWYRQILGQKVEFLVSFYNNEISEKSEIFDDQFSVERPDGSNFTLKIRSTKLEDSAMYFCASSSQGGNTEAFFGQGTRLTVV.

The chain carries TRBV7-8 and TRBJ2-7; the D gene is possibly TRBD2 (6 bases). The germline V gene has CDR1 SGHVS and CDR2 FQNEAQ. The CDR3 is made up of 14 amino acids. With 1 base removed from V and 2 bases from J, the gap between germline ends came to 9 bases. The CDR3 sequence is CASSLGEDTYEQYF. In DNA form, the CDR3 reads TGTGCCAGCAGCTTAGGGGAGGACACCTACGAGCAGTACTTC.

The CDR3 here is CASSPEGYNSPLHF. The DNA for the CDR3 is TGTGCCAGTAGTCCGGAGGGGTATAATTCACCCCTCCACTTT. This sequence joins TRBV19 and TRBJ1-6; tentatively, D is TRBD1 (5 bases). Looked up from germline, CDR1 is LNHDA and CDR2 is SQIVND (reference sequence). The CDR3 sequence is 14 residues long. V gave up 5 bases and J gave up 4 bases, with 9 bases separating them. The full variable domain, rest sourced from reference TRBV19 and TRBJ1-6, is DGGITQSPKYLFRKEGQNVTLSCEQNLNHDAMYWYRQDPGQGLRLIYYSQIVNDFQKGDIAEGYSVSREKKESFPLTVTSAQKNPTAFYLCASSPEGYNSPLHFGNGTRLTVT.

As DNA, the CDR3 is TGTGCCAGTCTAAAGGGTGGACAGTTAGGTGGAAACACCATATATTTT. Residues: CASLKGGQLGGNTIYF. This chain joins TRBV19 and TRBJ1-3; TRBD1 might be the D (6 bases). The germline gives CDR1 LNHDA, CDR2 SQIVND (reference sequence). Trimming removed 8 bases at V and 3 bases at J, with 20 bases between. The CDR3 totals 16 residues.

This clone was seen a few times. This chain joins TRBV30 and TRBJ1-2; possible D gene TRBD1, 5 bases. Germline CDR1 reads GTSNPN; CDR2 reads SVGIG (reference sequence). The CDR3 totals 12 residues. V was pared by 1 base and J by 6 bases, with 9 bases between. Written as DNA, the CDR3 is TGTGCCTGGAGTGGACAGTTAGATGGCTACACCTTC. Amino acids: CAWSGQLDGYTF.

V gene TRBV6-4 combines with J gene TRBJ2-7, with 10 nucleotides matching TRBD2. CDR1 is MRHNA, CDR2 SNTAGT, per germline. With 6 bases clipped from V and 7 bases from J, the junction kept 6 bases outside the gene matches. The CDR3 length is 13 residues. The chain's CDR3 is CASRAGGPGEQYF. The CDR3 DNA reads TGTGCCAGCAGAGCGGGAGGGCCTGGAGAGCAGTACTTC.

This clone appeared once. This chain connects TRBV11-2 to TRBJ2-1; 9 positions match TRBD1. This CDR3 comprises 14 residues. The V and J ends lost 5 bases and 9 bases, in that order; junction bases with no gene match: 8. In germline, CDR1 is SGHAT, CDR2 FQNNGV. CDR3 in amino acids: CASSPGTGISEQFF. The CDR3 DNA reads TGTGCCAGCAGCCCTGGGACAGGGATCAGTGAGCAGTTCTTC.

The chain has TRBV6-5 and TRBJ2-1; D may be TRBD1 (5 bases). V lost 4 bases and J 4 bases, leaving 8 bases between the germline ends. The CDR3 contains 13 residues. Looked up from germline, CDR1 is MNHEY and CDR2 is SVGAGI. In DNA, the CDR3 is TGTGCCAGCAGTTCTGGGGCATACAATGAGCAGTTCTTC. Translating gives CASSSGAYNEQFF.

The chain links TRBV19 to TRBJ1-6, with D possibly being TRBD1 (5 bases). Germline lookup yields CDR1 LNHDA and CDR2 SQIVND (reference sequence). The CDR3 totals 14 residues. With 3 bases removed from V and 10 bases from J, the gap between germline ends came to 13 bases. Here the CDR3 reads CASSMIGANSPLHF. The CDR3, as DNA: TGTGCCAGTAGTATGATTGGGGCGAACTCACCCCTCCACTTT.

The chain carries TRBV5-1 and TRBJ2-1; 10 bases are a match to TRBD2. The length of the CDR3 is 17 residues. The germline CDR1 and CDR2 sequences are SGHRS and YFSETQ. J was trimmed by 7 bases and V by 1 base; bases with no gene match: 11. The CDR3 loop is CASSLPTLAGVTNEQFF. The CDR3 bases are TGCGCCAGCAGCTTGCCCACCCTAGCGGGAGTTACAAATGAGCAGTTCTTC. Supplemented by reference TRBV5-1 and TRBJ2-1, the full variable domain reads KAGVTQTPRYLIKTRGQQVTLSCSPISGHRSVSWYQQTPGQGLQFLFEYFSETQRNKGNFPGRFSGRQFSNSRSEMNVSTLELGDSALYLCASSLPTLAGVTNEQFFGPGTRLTVL.

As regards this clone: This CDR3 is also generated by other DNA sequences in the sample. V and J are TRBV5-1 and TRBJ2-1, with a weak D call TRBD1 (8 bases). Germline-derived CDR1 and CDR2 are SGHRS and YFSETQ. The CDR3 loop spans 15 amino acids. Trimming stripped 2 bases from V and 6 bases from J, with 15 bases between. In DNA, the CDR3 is TGCGCCAGCAGCTTACAGGGGGGGGGAGGCAATGAGCAGTTCTTC. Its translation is CASSLQGGGGNEQFF.

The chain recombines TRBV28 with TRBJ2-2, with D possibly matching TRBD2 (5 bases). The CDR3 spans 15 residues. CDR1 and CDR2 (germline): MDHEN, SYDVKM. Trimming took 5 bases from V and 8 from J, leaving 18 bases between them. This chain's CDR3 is CASSLRGWYGGELFF. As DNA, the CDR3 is TGTGCCAGCAGTCTCCGCGGGTGGTACGGGGGGGAGCTGTTTTTT.

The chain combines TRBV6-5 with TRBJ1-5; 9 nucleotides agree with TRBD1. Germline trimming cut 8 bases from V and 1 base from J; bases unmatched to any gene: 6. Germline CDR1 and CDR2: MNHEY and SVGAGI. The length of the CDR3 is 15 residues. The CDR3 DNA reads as TGTGCCAGCCGGGACAGGGTCGGCAGCAATCAGCCCCAGCATTTT. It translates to CASRDRVGSNQPQHF.

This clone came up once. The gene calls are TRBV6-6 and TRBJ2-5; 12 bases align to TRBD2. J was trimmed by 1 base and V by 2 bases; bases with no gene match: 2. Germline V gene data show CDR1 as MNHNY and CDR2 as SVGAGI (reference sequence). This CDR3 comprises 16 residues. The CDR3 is CASSYRLAGAQETQYF. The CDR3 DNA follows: TGTGCCAGCAGTTACCGACTAGCGGGAGCCCAAGAGACCCAGTACTTC.

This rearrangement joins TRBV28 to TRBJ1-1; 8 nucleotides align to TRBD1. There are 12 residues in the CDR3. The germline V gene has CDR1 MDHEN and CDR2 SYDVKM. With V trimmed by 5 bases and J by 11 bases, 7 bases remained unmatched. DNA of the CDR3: TGTGCCAGCAGTACTACAGGGGGGCGTGCTTTCTTT. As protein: CASSTTGGRAFF. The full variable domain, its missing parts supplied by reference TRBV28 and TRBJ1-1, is DVKVTQSSRYLVKRTGEKVFLECVQDMDHENMFWYRQDPGLGLRLIYFSYDVKMKEKGDIPEGYSVSREKKERFSLILESASTNQTSMYLCASSTTGGRAFFGQGTRLTVV.

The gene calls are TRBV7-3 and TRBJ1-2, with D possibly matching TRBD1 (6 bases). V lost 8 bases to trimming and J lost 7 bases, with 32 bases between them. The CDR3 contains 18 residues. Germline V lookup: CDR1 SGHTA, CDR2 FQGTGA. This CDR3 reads CASGKVGTTGRNYAGYTF. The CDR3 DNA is TGTGCCAGCGGTAAAGTCGGGACAACAGGGCGGAACTACGCTGGCTACACCTTC.

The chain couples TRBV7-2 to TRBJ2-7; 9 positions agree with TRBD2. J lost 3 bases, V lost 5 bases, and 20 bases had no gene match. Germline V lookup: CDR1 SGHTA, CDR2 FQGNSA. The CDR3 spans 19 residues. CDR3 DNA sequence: TGTGCCAGCAGCCGGGATGGCGGGAGGGTTGTCGGGCGTAACTACGAGCAGTACTTC. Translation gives CASSRDGGRVVGRNYEQYF.

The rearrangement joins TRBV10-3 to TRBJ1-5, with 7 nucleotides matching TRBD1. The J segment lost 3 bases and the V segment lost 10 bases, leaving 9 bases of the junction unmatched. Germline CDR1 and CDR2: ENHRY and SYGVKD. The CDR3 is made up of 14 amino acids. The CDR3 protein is CATQFGTANQPQHF. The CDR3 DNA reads TGTGCCACCCAGTTCGGGACAGCCAATCAGCCCCAGCATTTT.

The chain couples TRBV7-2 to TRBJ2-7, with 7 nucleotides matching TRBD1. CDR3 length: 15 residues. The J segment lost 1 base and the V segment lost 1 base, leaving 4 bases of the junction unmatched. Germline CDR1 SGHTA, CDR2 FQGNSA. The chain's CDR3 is CASSLEGARSYEQYF. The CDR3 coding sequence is TGTGCCAGCAGCTTAGAGGGGGCTAGATCCTACGAGCAGTACTTC.

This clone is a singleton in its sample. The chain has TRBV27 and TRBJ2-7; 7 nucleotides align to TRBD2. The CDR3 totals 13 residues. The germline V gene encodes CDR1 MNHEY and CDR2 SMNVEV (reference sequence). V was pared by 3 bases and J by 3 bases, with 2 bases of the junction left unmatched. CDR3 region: CASSLGGVYEQYF. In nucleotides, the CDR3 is TGTGCCAGCAGTTTGGGGGGGGTCTACGAGCAGTACTTC.